The 26 T cell receptor beta chains reported below all come from one sample, sequenced in a study of cytomegalovirus exposure and HLA in healthy donors. The PCR had 60 Vbeta and 13 Jbeta primers. Clones were sequenced by immunoSEQ multiplex PCR, and TCRdb holds only the in-frame ones, with some missing. The sample lists approximately 99,000 clones; roughly four fifths were seen once. Material for sequencing was PBMCs. The receptors here all came from a man aged 35-49 years in good health and CMV-seropositive.

V is TRBV6-5 and J is TRBJ2-5; TRBD1 matches 7 bases. CDR1 is MNHEY and CDR2 is SVGAGI in the germline V gene. Trimming took 2 bases from V and 3 from J; bases not matched to a gene: 6. The CDR3 contains 15 residues. This CDR3 is CASSYQRTGEETQYF. CDR3 DNA sequence: TGTGCCAGCAGTTACCAGAGGACAGGAGAAGAGACCCAGTACTTC.

The chain recombines TRBV4-1 with TRBJ2-7; 8 bases are shared with TRBD2. V shed 2 bases, J shed 1 base, and the junction held 4 bases outside the gene matches. Germline V gene sequence: CDR1 MGHRA, CDR2 YSYEKL. The CDR3 is 15 residues long. This CDR3 is CASSQLAGASYEQYF. The CDR3 DNA reads as TGCGCCAGCAGCCAACTAGCGGGCGCTTCCTACGAGCAGTACTTC.

This chain uses TRBV30 with TRBJ1-2; tentative D call: TRBD1 (6 bases). Trimming took 3 bases from V and 0 from J, leaving 14 bases between them. This CDR3 has 15 residues. CDR1 is GTSNPN, CDR2 SVGIG, per germline (reference sequence). The CDR3 sequence: CAWSAWTDTNYGYTF. The CDR3 DNA sequence: TGTGCCTGGAGCGCCTGGACAGATACTAACTATGGCTACACCTTC.

The rearrangement uses TRBV6-1 and TRBJ2-5; possibly TRBD2 for D (5 bases). This CDR3 region has 13 residues. Germline V gene lookup returns CDR1 MNHNS and CDR2 SASEGT. Trimming cost V 5 bases and J 11 bases, with 18 bases left between them. CDR3 sequence reads: CASSLYLKGEQYF. For the CDR3, the DNA is TGTGCCAGCAGTCTCTACTTAAAGGGAGAGCAGTACTTC.

The rearrangement joins TRBV9 to TRBJ2-1, with 8 bases fitting TRBD2. The CDR3 covers 16 residues. Germline CDR1 and CDR2: SGDLS and YYNGEE. V shed 2 bases and J 0 bases; nucleotides not matched to a gene: 4. As DNA, the CDR3 is TGTGCCAGCAGCGTTAGCGGGGCGACCTCCTACAATGAGCAGTTCTTC. It is translated as CASSVSGATSYNEQFF.

This clone was recorded a few times. This chain connects TRBV6-1 to TRBJ2-7; 8 bases match TRBD1. The CDR3 length is 15 residues. V was pared by 7 bases and J by 8 bases, with 16 bases of the junction left unmatched. Germline V gene data show CDR1 as MNHNS and CDR2 as SASEGT. The CDR3 protein is CASTAVDRGVGKQYF. The CDR3 DNA follows: TGTGCCAGCACAGCCGTTGACAGGGGAGTTGGAAAGCAGTACTTC.

The chain uses TRBV9 and TRBJ2-5; 12 nucleotides line up with TRBD1. CDR3 length: 15 residues. Germline V gives CDR1 SGDLS, CDR2 YYNGEE. V lost 3 bases to trimming and J lost 6 bases; unmatched junction nucleotides: 6. In DNA form, the CDR3 reads TGTGCCAGCAGCGGGGGGGACAGGGGGCTTAAGACCCAGTACTTC. Its protein is CASSGGDRGLKTQYF.

The chain is built from TRBV20-1 and TRBJ1-6; 7 bases are a match to TRBD1. CDR3 size: 11 residues. V shed 6 bases and J 14 bases; nucleotides not matched to a gene: 7. The germline CDR1 and CDR2 sequences are DFQATT and SNEGSKA (reference sequence). In DNA, the CDR3 is TGCAGTGCCGATCAGGGGGAGGCCCTCCACTTT. This translates into CSADQGEALHF.

The V call is TRBV19, the J call TRBJ1-3; TRBD1 might be the D (5 bases). The CDR3 runs 16 residues. Germline lookup yields CDR1 LNHDA and CDR2 SQIVND (reference sequence). The V end lost 4 bases, the J end lost 0 bases, and 13 bases lay between the germline ends. This chain's CDR3 is CASSTTRVHSGNTIYF. The CDR3 DNA reads TGTGCCAGTAGTACCACCAGGGTCCACTCTGGAAACACCATATATTTT.

The V and J genes are TRBV2 and TRBJ2-7, with 10 bases fitting TRBD1. The V and J ends lost 5 bases and 2 bases, in that order; junction bases with no gene match: 3. This CDR3 region has 14 residues. CDR1 and CDR2 (germline): SNHLY, FYNNEI. CDR3 in DNA: TGTGCCAGCAGTCCCGGACAGGGGGCCTACGAGCAGTACTTC. Its translation is CASSPGQGAYEQYF. The whole variable domain, remainder taken from reference TRBV2 and TRBJ2-7, is EPEVTQTPSHQVTQMGQEVILRCVPISNHLYFYWYRQILGQKVEFLVSFYNNEISEKSEIFDDQFSVERPDGSNFTLKIRSTKLEDSAMYFCASSPGQGAYEQYFGPGTRLTVT.

This clone was counted a few times. The chain has TRBV5-1 and TRBJ2-7, with 7 bases identical to TRBD2. The CDR3 extends over 16 amino acids. Germline V gene data show CDR1 as SGHRS and CDR2 as YFSETQ. The ends lost 0 bases at V and 0 bases at J; junction bases unmatched: 6. CDR3 bases: TGCGCCAGCAGCTTGGATACCAGCGGGACCTCCTACGAGCAGTACTTC. This encodes CASSLDTSGTSYEQYF.

This clone was observed a few times. The chain couples TRBV5-8 to TRBJ2-7; the match to TRBD1 covers 10 bases. The CDR3 runs to 14 residues. Germline V gene data show CDR1 as SGHTS and CDR2 as YDEGEE. The V gene end was trimmed by 0 bases and the J gene end by 7 bases; junction bases not matched to a gene: 4. CDR3 nucleotides: TGTGCCAGCAGCTTGGTATCGGGACAGGGGGAGCAGTACTTC. Translating gives CASSLVSGQGEQYF.

The V call is TRBV6-1, the J call TRBJ2-7, with TRBD2 as a possible D gene (6 bases). Deletions cut 2 bases from V and 0 bases from J, with 11 bases between. Germline CDR1 is MNHNS and CDR2 is SASEGT. The CDR3 length is 15 residues. DNA of the CDR3: TGTGCCAGCAGTGAATTTACGGGGGACTCCTACGAGCAGTACTTC. This translates into CASSEFTGDSYEQYF.

The chain combines TRBV7-2 with TRBJ1-2, with TRBD1 identical over 10 bases. There are 15 residues in the CDR3. Trimming cost V 5 bases and J 5 bases; bases outside gene matches: 8. The germline gives CDR1 SGHTA, CDR2 FQGNSA. For the CDR3, the DNA is TGTGCCAGCAGCGCCCGGACAGGGGGTGGTTATGGCTACACCTTC. Translated, it gives CASSARTGGGYGYTF.

The genes are TRBV5-8 and TRBJ2-7; perhaps TRBD1 as D (5 bases). Germline V gene lookup returns CDR1 SGHTS and CDR2 YDEGEE. Trimming shortened V by 2 bases and J by 1 base, and 10 bases separated the two germline ends. The length of the CDR3 is 14 residues. The CDR3 loop reads CASSFLGASYEQYF. As DNA, the CDR3 is TGTGCCAGCAGCTTTCTTGGGGCTTCCTACGAGCAGTACTTC. The whole variable domain, remainder taken from reference TRBV5-8 and TRBJ2-7, is EAGVTQSPTHLIKTRGQQATLRCSPISGHTSVYWYQQALGLGLQFLLWYDEGEERNRGNFPPRFSGRQFPNYSSELNVNALELEDSALYLCASSFLGASYEQYFGPGTRLTVT.

The chain has TRBV6-5 and TRBJ2-1; the D gene is possibly TRBD2 (6 bases). Germline V gives CDR1 MNHEY, CDR2 SVGAGI. With 7 bases removed from V and 4 bases from J, the gap between germline ends came to 11 bases. The CDR3 totals 13 residues. The CDR3 sequence is CASTPGGYNEQFF. As DNA, the CDR3 is TGTGCCAGCACCCCTGGGGGGTACAATGAGCAGTTCTTC.

The chain recombines TRBV9 with TRBJ1-3; D gene unclear. The CDR3 totals 14 residues. CDR1 and CDR2 from the germline V gene are SGDLS and YYNGEE. The V end was cut by 6 bases, the J end by 1 base, with 11 bases between. The CDR3 spells CASNGRRSGNTIYF. The CDR3 DNA follows: TGTGCCAGCAATGGGAGAAGATCTGGAAACACCATATATTTT.

The CDR3 region has the DNA TGCGCCAGCCCGATGGGGACAGTCCAAACTAATGAAAAACTGTTTTTT. Translated: CASPMGTVQTNEKLFF. V and J are TRBV5-1 and TRBJ1-4; 7 bases map to TRBD1. The CDR3 loop spans 16 amino acids. V shed 7 bases and J 1 base; nucleotides not matched to a gene: 10. The germline V gene encodes CDR1 SGHRS and CDR2 YFSETQ.

The chain is built from TRBV11-3 and TRBJ2-1; perhaps TRBD2 as D (6 bases). The CDR3 length is 13 residues. Germline CDR1 SGHNT, CDR2 YENEEA. Trimming stripped 5 bases from V and 7 bases from J, with 12 bases between. For the CDR3, the DNA is TGTGCCAGCAGCGAGCTGACTAGTAATGAGCAGTTCTTC. Translation gives CASSELTSNEQFF.

V and J are TRBV27 and TRBJ1-2; 8 bases are a match to TRBD1. Germline trimming cut 6 bases from V and 6 bases from J; bases unmatched to any gene: 6. Per the germline V gene, CDR1 is MNHEY and CDR2 is SMNVEV (reference sequence). The CDR3 runs 13 residues. The CDR3 spells CASSPTGAHGYTF. The CDR3 bases are TGTGCCAGCAGCCCGACAGGGGCGCATGGCTACACCTTC.

The chain links TRBV28 to TRBJ1-4, with TRBD1 identical over 10 bases. Per the germline V gene, CDR1 is MDHEN and CDR2 is SYDVKM. Trimming removed 2 bases from V and 12 bases from J; junction bases left unmatched: 9. CDR3 length: 15 amino acids. The CDR3 protein is CASSLGGQGIVELFF. In DNA, the CDR3 is TGTGCCAGCAGTTTAGGGGGACAGGGGATCGTGGAACTGTTTTTT.

The chain employs TRBV4-1 and TRBJ2-7; tentatively, D is TRBD1 (6 bases). Germline V lookup: CDR1 MGHRA, CDR2 YSYEKL. There are 14 residues in the CDR3. Trimming removed 1 base from V and 2 bases from J, with 9 bases in between. CDR3 DNA sequence: TGCGCCAGCAGCCAAGTGGACAGAACCTACGAGCAGTACTTC. It is translated as CASSQVDRTYEQYF.

V is TRBV9 and J is TRBJ1-2; D possibly corresponds to TRBD1 (6 bases). Trimming took off 0 bases at V and 6 bases at J, with 12 bases between the two ends. CDR3 length equals 14 residues. In germline, CDR1 is SGDLS, CDR2 YYNGEE. CDR3 protein: CASSVAGGVHGYTF. The CDR3 nucleotides are TGTGCCAGCAGCGTAGCGGGGGGCGTCCATGGCTACACCTTC.

The chain links TRBV28 to TRBJ1-4, with D possibly TRBD1 on 6 matching bases. V lost 5 bases to trimming and J lost 3 bases, with 13 bases between them. CDR3 length equals 15 residues. CDR1 is MDHEN and CDR2 is SYDVKM in the germline V gene. This chain's CDR3 is CASSQPGDPNEKLFF. The CDR3 nucleotides read TGTGCCAGCAGTCAACCAGGGGACCCTAATGAAAAACTGTTTTTT.

This clone was observed once. This chain connects TRBV5-1 to TRBJ1-1, with TRBD1 matching 7 bases. From germline, CDR1 is SGHRS and CDR2 YFSETQ. This CDR3 comprises 14 residues. J gave up 4 bases and V 2 bases, and 5 bases lay outside the gene matches. CDR3 DNA: TGCGCCAGCAGCTTCAGCAGGGGGGCCACTGAAGCTTTCTTT. Its protein is CASSFSRGATEAFF.

The chain uses TRBV5-1 and TRBJ2-7; D is unresolved. Germline V gives CDR1 SGHRS, CDR2 YFSETQ. Between the trimmed V and J ends, which lost 4 bases and 2 bases, there was a span of 13 bases. There are 14 residues in the CDR3. CDR3 loop: CASSGVLFAYEQYF. The CDR3 DNA reads TGCGCCAGCAGCGGAGTGCTCTTTGCCTACGAGCAGTACTTC. Filled out from reference TRBV5-1 and TRBJ2-7, the complete variable domain reads KAGVTQTPRYLIKTRGQQVTLSCSPISGHRSVSWYQQTPGQGLQFLFEYFSETQRNKGNFPGRFSGRQFSNSRSEMNVSTLELGDSALYLCASSGVLFAYEQYFGPGTRLTVT.